This entry is about one T cell receptor beta chain. Antigen specificity is unknown. This sample was included in a study of T cells in localized non-small cell lung cancer. This CDR3 is 17 amino acids long. Between the trimmed V and J ends, which lost 1 base and 6 bases, there was a span of 22 bases. Germline assignment: CDR1 SGHTA and CDR2 FQGTGA. Whole-study results and caveats: Maximal T cell clonality occurred in uninvolved adjacent lung, with tumor ranking below it. One tumor region alone was sequenced, and heterogeneity therefore remains possible. Adjacent lung was found to contain a median approximately 60 of the top 100 tumor clones. Prolonged overall survival went with higher T cell density in the blood.

Produced via immunoSEQ multiplex PCR; TCRdb's table is partial and in-frame only. The table shows around 28,000 clones, with approximately 90% occurring only once. The source material was peripheral blood, sampled before any cancer treatment. This chain links TRBV7-3 with TRBJ2-7; tentative D call: TRBD2 (7 bases). The sequence was obtained from a woman aged 18-49 years with stage I lung adenocarcinoma. DNA of the CDR3: TGTGCCAGCAGCTTAAATTTTTACCACCCGGGGGGCGGCGAGCAGTACTTC. This gives the protein CASSLNFYHPGGGEQYF. Full variable domain (outside the CDR3, taken from reference TRBV7-3 and TRBJ2-7): GAGVSQTPSNKVTEKGKYVELRCDPISGHTALYWYRQSLGQGPEFLIYFQGTGAADDSGLPNDRFFAVRPEGSVSTLKIQRTERGDSAVYLCASSLNFYHPGGGEQYFGPGTRLTVT.